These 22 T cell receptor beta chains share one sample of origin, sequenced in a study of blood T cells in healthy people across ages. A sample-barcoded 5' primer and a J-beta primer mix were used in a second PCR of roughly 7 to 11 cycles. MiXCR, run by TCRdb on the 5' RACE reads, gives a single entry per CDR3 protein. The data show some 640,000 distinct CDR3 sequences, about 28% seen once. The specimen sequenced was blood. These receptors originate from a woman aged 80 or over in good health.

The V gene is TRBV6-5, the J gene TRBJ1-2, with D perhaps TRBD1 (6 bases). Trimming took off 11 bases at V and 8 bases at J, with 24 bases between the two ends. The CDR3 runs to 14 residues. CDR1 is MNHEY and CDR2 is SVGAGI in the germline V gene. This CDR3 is CAAGENRAFEGYTF. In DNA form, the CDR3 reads TGTGCCGCAGGGGAAAACCGGGCCTTCGAGGGCTACACCTTC.

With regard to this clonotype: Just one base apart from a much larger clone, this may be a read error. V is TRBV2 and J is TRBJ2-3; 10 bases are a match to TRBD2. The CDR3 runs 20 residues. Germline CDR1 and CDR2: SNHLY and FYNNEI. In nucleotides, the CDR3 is TGTGCCAGCAGTGAAGCGCGTCGGCTAGCGGGGGCCTCTTACACAGATACGCTGTATTTT. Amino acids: CASSEARRLAGASYTDTLYF.

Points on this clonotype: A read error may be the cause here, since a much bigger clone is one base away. CDR3 DNA: TGCAGCGTTGATAGCGGCCAGAACTATGACTACACCTTC. Translation: CSVDSGQNYDYTF. This chain uses TRBV29-1 with TRBJ1-2; D unresolved. Germline CDR1 reads SQVTM; CDR2 reads ANQGSEA. This CDR3 comprises 13 residues.

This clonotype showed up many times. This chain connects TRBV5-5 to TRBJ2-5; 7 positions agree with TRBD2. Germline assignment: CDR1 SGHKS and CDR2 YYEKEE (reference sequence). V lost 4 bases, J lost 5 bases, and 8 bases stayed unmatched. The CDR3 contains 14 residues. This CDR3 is CASSISGRGETQYF. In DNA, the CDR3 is TGTGCCAGCAGCATATCAGGGCGGGGGGAGACCCAGTACTTC.

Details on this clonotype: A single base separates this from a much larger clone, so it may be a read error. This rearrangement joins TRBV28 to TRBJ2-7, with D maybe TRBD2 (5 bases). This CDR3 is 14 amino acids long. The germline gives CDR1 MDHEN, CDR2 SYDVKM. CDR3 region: CTSTSGGQAYEQYF. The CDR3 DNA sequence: TGTACCAGCACGTCCGGAGGCCAGGCCTACGAGCAGTACTTC.

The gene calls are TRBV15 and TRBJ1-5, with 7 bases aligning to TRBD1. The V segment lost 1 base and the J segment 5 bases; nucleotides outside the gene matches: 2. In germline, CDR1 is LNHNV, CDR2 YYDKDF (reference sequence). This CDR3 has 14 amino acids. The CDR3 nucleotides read TGTGCCACCAGCAGAGGACAGGGCCATCAGCCCCAGCATTTT. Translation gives CATSRGQGHQPQHF.

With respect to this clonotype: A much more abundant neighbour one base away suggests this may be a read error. For the CDR3, the DNA is TGCAGTGCTACCTGGGGACAGGGAGAGGCCCAGTACTTC. It translates to CSATWGQGEAQYF. The V call is TRBV20-1, the J call TRBJ2-5, with TRBD1 matching over 9 bases. CDR1 DFQATT and CDR2 SNEGSKA come from the germline V gene (reference sequence). CDR3 length equals 13 residues.

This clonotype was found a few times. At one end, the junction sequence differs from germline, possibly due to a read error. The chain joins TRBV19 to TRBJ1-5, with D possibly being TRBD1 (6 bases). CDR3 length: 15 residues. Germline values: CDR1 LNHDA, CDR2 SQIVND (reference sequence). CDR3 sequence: CASSINGQKNQPRHF. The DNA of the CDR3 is TGTGCCAGTAGTATCAATGGACAGAAAAATCAGCCCCGGCATTTT.

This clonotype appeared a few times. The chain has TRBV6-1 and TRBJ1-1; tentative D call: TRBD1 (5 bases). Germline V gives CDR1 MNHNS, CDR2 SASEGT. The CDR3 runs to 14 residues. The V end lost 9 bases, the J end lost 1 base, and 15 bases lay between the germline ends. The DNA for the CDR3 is TGTGCCAGTTGGGACGGGCGGAGGAACACTGAAGCTTTCTTT. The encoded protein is CASWDGRRNTEAFF.

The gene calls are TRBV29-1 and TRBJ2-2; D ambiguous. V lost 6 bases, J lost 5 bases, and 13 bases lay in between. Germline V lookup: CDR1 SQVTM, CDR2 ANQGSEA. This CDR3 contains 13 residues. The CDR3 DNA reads TGCAGCGTAATGGTGGGCGGAACCGGGGAGCTGTTTTTT. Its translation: CSVMVGGTGELFF.

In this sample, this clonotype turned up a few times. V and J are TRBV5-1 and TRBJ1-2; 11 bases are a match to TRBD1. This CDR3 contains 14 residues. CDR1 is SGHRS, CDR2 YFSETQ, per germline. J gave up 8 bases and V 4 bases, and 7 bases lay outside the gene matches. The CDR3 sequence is CASSADRGPVGYTF. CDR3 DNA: TGCGCCAGCAGCGCGGACAGGGGGCCTGTAGGCTACACCTTC.

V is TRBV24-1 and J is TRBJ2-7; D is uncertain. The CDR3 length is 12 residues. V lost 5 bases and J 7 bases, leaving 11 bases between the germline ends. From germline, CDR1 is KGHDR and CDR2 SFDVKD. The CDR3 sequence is CATSGATREQYF. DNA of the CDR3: TGTGCCACCAGTGGAGCAACCCGTGAGCAGTACTTC.

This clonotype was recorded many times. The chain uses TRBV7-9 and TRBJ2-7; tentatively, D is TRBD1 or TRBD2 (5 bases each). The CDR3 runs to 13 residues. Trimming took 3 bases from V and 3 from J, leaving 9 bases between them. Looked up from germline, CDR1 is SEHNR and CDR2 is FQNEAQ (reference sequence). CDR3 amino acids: CASSFRDGYEQYF. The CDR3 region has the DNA TGTGCCAGCAGCTTCCGGGACGGCTACGAGCAGTACTTC.

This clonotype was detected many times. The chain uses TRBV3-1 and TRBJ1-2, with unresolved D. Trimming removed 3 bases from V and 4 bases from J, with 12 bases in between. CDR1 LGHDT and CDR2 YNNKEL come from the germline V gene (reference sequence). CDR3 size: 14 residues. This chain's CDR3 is CASSHRRGFYGYTF. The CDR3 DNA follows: TGTGCCAGCAGCCATAGACGGGGTTTCTATGGCTACACCTTC.

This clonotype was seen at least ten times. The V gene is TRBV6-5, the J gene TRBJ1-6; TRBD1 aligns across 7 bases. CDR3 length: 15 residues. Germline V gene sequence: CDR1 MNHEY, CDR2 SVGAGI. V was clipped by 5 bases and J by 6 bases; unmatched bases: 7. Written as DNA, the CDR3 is TGTGCCAGCAGTCGGACAGGTGCCGGTAATTCACCCCTCCACTTT. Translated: CASSRTGAGNSPLHF.

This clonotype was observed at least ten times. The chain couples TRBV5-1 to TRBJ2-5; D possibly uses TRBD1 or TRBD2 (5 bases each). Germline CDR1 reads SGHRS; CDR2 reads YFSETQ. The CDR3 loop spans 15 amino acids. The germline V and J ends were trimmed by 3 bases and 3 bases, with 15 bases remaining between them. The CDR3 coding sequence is TGCGCCAGCAGCTCGGGACCCGGAGAGGAAGAGACCCAGTACTTC. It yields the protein CASSSGPGEEETQYF. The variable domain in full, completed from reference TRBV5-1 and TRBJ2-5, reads KAGVTQTPRYLIKTRGQQVTLSCSPISGHRSVSWYQQTPGQGLQFLFEYFSETQRNKGNFPGRFSGRQFSNSRSEMNVSTLELGDSALYLCASSSGPGEEETQYFGPGTRLLVL.

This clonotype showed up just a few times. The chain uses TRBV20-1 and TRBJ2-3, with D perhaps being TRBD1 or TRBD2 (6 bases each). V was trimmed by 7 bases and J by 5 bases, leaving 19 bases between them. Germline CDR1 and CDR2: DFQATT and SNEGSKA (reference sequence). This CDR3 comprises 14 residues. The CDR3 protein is CSVLIGGQGDTQYF. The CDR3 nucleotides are TGCAGTGTCCTCATCGGGGGCCAGGGAGATACGCAGTATTTT.

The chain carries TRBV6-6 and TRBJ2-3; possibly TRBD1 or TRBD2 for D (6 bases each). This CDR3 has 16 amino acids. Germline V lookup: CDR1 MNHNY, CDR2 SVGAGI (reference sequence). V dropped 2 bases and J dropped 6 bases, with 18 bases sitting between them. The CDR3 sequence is CASSYEVGRRGDTQYF. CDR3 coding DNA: TGTGCCAGCAGTTACGAAGTCGGACGGAGGGGGGATACGCAGTATTTT.

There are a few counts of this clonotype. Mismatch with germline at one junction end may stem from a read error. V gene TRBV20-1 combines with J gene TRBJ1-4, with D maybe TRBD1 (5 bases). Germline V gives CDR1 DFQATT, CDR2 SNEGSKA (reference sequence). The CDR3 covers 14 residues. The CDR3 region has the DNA TGCAGTGCTAGAGTGACAGCAACTAATGAAAAACTGTATTTT. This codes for CSARVTATNEKLYF.

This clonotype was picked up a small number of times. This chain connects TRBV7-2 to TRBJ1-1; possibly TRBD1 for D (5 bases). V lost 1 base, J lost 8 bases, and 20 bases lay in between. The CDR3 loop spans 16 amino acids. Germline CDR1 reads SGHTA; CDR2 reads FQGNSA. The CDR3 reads CASSLDGRDYPREAFF. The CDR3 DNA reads TGTGCCAGCAGCTTAGACGGCAGGGACTACCCGCGGGAAGCTTTCTTT.

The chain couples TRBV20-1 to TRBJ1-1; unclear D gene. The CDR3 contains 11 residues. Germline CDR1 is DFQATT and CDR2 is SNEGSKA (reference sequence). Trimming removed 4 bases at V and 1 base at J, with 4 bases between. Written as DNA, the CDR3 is TGCAGTGCTAACAAGAACACTGAAGCTTTCTTT. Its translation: CSANKNTEAFF.

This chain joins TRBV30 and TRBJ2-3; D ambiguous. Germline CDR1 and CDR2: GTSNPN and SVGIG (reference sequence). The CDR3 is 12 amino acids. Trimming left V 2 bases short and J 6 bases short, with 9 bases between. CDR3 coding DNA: TGTGCCTGGAGTACGCGACTGGATACGCAGTATTTT. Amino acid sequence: CAWSTRLDTQYF.